The 32 T cell receptor beta chains presented below share a single source sample, sequenced in a study of T-cell memory formation after mild COVID-19. MiXCR was run by TCRdb on the 5' RACE reads, yielding one entry per CDR3 protein. The sample contains around 340,000 distinct CDR3 sequences, 10% to 15% of which appear only once. Sequenced: PBMCs or a T cell subset sorted from them (not recorded which). The receptors come from a man younger than 30 who had mild COVID-19 (a few samples of this study predate the infection). Cell type and time point are not known.

To note about this clonotype: Possible read error: a much larger clone is one base away. The gene calls are TRBV7-2 and TRBJ1-1; D call uncertain. Germline V lookup: CDR1 SGHTA, CDR2 FQGNSA. V dropped 4 bases and J dropped 1 base, with 7 bases sitting between them. The CDR3 has 13 residues. The CDR3, as DNA: TGTGCCAGCAGCTCCGAGAGGAACACTGAAGCTTTCTTT. Translating it yields CASSSERNTEAFF.

This clonotype was seen only a few times. This chain joins TRBV18 and TRBJ2-7, with TRBD1 matching 9 bases. CDR1 and CDR2 (germline): KGHSH, LQKENI. J was trimmed by 3 bases and V by 3 bases; bases with no gene match: 6. This CDR3 contains 15 residues. CDR3 nucleotides: TGTGCCAGCTCACCTAGGGACAGGGCCCTCTACGAGCAGTACTTC. Protein: CASSPRDRALYEQYF.

V gene TRBV4-3 combines with J gene TRBJ1-6; the match to TRBD1 covers 8 bases. V shed 0 bases and J 7 bases; nucleotides not matched to a gene: 5. CDR1 and CDR2 from the germline V gene are LGHNA and YSLEER. This CDR3 contains 16 residues. The CDR3, as DNA: TGCGCCAGCAGCCAAGATTACAGGGGGACGAATTCACCCCTCCACTTT. This encodes CASSQDYRGTNSPLHF.

This clonotype showed up just a few times. The chain joins TRBV10-3 to TRBJ2-5, with TRBD2 matching over 11 bases. In germline, CDR1 is ENHRY, CDR2 SYGVKD. The CDR3 is made up of 15 amino acids. V lost 7 bases and J lost 5; bases outside the gene matches: 9. The CDR3: CAIKVGTSGWETQYF. The CDR3 coding sequence is TGTGCCATCAAAGTCGGGACTAGCGGTTGGGAGACCCAGTACTTC.

This clonotype was counted only a few times. This chain joins TRBV5-5 and TRBJ2-1; TRBD2 agrees at 10 bases. Trimming at V came to 2 bases and at J to 9 bases, leaving 8 bases not matched to a gene. CDR3 length equals 15 residues. Germline assignment: CDR1 SGHKS and CDR2 YYEKEE (reference sequence). The CDR3 DNA follows: TGTGCCAGCAGCTTAATAGCGGGGGGTGACATTGAGCAGTTCTTC. Residues: CASSLIAGGDIEQFF.

This clonotype was observed a handful of times. The chain employs TRBV7-2 and TRBJ2-1; TRBD2 matches 11 bases. This CDR3 spans 15 amino acids. V lost 7 bases and J lost 6; bases outside the gene matches: 8. In germline, CDR1 is SGHTA, CDR2 FQGNSA. This CDR3 is CASTPGLAETNEQFF. As DNA, the CDR3 is TGTGCCAGCACCCCGGGACTAGCGGAGACCAATGAGCAGTTCTTC.

In its sample, this clonotype was seen a few times. The chain combines TRBV2 with TRBJ2-7, with unresolved D. The CDR3 spans 12 residues. Germline V gene sequence: CDR1 SNHLY, CDR2 FYNNEI. Deletions cut 3 bases from V and 4 bases from J, with 7 bases between. Here the CDR3 DNA reads TGTGCCAGCAGTGACTTTGGATACGAGCAGTACTTC. Translating gives CASSDFGYEQYF.

This clonotype showed up many times. The chain is built from TRBV20-1 and TRBJ2-1; 8 bases line up with TRBD2. Losses at the gene ends were 1 base for V and 4 bases for J; bases not matched to a gene: 6. CDR1 and CDR2 (germline): DFQATT, SNEGSKA (reference sequence). The CDR3 length is 15 residues. DNA for the CDR3: TGCAGTGCTAGAGTGCAAGCGGGGGAGTACAATGAGCAGTTCTTC. Amino acids: CSARVQAGEYNEQFF.

CDR3 protein: CASSPRGRGVETQYF. For the CDR3, the DNA is TGTGCCAGCAGCCCACGGGGTCGGGGGGTCGAGACCCAGTACTTC. J is TRBJ2-5 and V is TRBV7-8; 7 nucleotides agree with TRBD2. The CDR3 is made up of 15 amino acids. With V trimmed by 5 bases and J by 5 bases, 11 bases remained unmatched. Germline V gene sequence: CDR1 SGHVS, CDR2 FQNEAQ.

V usage is TRBV24-1 and J usage is TRBJ1-2, with TRBD1 identical over 9 bases. The CDR3 is made up of 15 amino acids. V shed 2 bases and J 3 bases; nucleotides not matched to a gene: 3. Germline V gives CDR1 KGHDR, CDR2 SFDVKD. CDR3 sequence: CATSDSDRGDYGYTF. The CDR3, as DNA: TGTGCCACCAGTGATTCCGACAGGGGGGACTATGGCTACACCTTC.

This clonotype was seen a few times. V and J are TRBV18 and TRBJ2-2, with D maybe TRBD2 (6 bases). This CDR3 has 16 amino acids. CDR1 KGHSH and CDR2 LQKENI come from the germline V gene. V lost 2 bases and J 1 base, leaving 11 bases between the germline ends. The CDR3 spells CASSPRGLLNTGELFF. The CDR3 coding sequence is TGTGCCAGCTCACCAAGGGGACTGCTGAACACCGGGGAGCTGTTTTTT.

This clonotype has at least ten counts. V and J are TRBV6-6 and TRBJ2-1, with TRBD2 identical over 8 bases. This CDR3 comprises 10 residues. V was pared by 10 bases and J by 8 bases, with 1 base of the junction left unmatched. Germline V lookup: CDR1 MNHNY, CDR2 SVGAGI (reference sequence). The DNA for the CDR3 is TGTGCCACGGGAGGGTATGAGCAGTTCTTC. The encoded protein is CATGGYEQFF.

The chain uses TRBV25-1 and TRBJ2-7, with 9 bases fitting TRBD2. V lost 3 bases and J lost 6; bases outside the gene matches: 9. Germline V gene sequence: CDR1 MGHDK, CDR2 SYGVNS. This CDR3 region has 15 residues. CDR3 in DNA: TGTGCCAGCAGTGAGACCCGCGGGGGGGCAACCGAGCAGTACTTC. This gives the protein CASSETRGGATEQYF.

This clonotype was observed a few times. The chain links TRBV18 to TRBJ1-6, with D possibly TRBD1 on 5 matching bases. The germline V gene encodes CDR1 KGHSH and CDR2 LQKENI. Trimming left V 4 bases short and J 5 bases short, with 9 bases between. The CDR3 covers 14 residues. CDR3 amino acids: CASSQGRNNSPLHF. As DNA, the CDR3 is TGTGCCAGCTCACAGGGACGAAATAATTCACCCCTCCACTTT.

This clonotype was seen only a few times. The chain is built from TRBV30 and TRBJ1-2; no reliable D call. V lost 0 bases to trimming and J lost 4 bases, with 21 bases between them. Germline loops: CDR1 GTSNPN, CDR2 SVGIG (reference sequence). This CDR3 region has 17 residues. The CDR3 DNA sequence: TGTGCCTGGAGTGTGGGAGAAGTTGCTCCGGCACCCTATGGCTACACCTTC. It yields the protein CAWSVGEVAPAPYGYTF.

This clonotype was counted between two and nine times. The CDR3 spells CASSQENRGGEQYF. For the CDR3, the DNA is TGTGCCAGCAGCCAAGAGAACAGGGGGGGGGAGCAGTACTTC. The chain carries TRBV3-1 and TRBJ2-7; maybe TRBD1 (8 bases). The CDR3 is made up of 14 amino acids. Germline V CDR1 and CDR2: LGHDT, YNNKEL (reference sequence). V lost 0 bases to trimming and J lost 7 bases, with 13 bases between them.

In its sample, this clonotype was seen a few times. The J gene is TRBJ1-5, the V gene TRBV7-8; D remains unclear. Trimming left V 0 bases short and J 2 bases short, with 11 bases between. Germline CDR1 reads SGHVS; CDR2 reads FQNEAQ. This CDR3 has 16 amino acids. CDR3 DNA sequence: TGTGCCAGCAGCTTAGCCAGTGGGATTGGCAATCAGCCCCAGCATTTT. Amino acids: CASSLASGIGNQPQHF. The full variable domain, with the rest looked up from reference TRBV7-8 and TRBJ1-5, is GAGVSQSPRYKVAKRGQDVALRCDPISGHVSLFWYQQALGQGPEFLTYFQNEAQLDKSGLPSDRFFAERPEGSVSTLKIQRTQQEDSAVYLCASSLASGIGNQPQHFGDGTRLSIL.

This clonotype was observed many times. V gene TRBV7-7 combines with J gene TRBJ2-5; 8 nucleotides align to TRBD2. There are 13 residues in the CDR3. The V and J ends lost 5 bases and 7 bases, in that order; junction bases with no gene match: 6. Germline V gives CDR1 SSHAT, CDR2 FNYEAQ (reference sequence). The CDR3 DNA sequence: TGTGCCAGCAGCCCTGACAGCGGGGGGACCCAGTACTTC. Translation gives CASSPDSGGTQYF.

This clonotype appeared a few times. The chain carries TRBV7-2 and TRBJ2-2; D gene unclear. The germline CDR1 and CDR2 sequences are SGHTA and FQGNSA. This CDR3 has 14 amino acids. Trimming shortened V by 6 bases and J by 1 base, and 9 bases separated the two germline ends. Written as DNA, the CDR3 is TGTGCCAGCAGAGATACGGGGAACACCGGGGAGCTGTTTTTT. It yields the protein CASRDTGNTGELFF.

V usage is TRBV7-9 and J usage is TRBJ2-3; 12 positions match TRBD2. Germline V gene sequence: CDR1 SEHNR, CDR2 FQNEAQ (reference sequence). With V trimmed by 5 bases and J by 6 bases, 15 bases remained unmatched. This CDR3 spans 18 amino acids. The CDR3 DNA follows: TGTGCCAGCAGCCACCCACCCCCTAGCGGGGGGGGAGGGGATACGCAGTATTTT. Its translation: CASSHPPPSGGGGDTQYF.

This chain uses TRBV6-6 with TRBJ2-5; possibly TRBD2 for D (7 bases). V was clipped by 6 bases and J by 4 bases, with 12 bases between them. Germline CDR1 is MNHNY and CDR2 is SVGAGI (reference sequence). The length of the CDR3 is 13 residues. This chain's CDR3 is CASSRGARETQYF. As DNA, the CDR3 is TGTGCCAGCAGCCGGGGGGCTAGAGAGACCCAGTACTTC.

This clonotype was seen only a few times. CDR3 amino acids: CASREREGSNQPQHF. Written as DNA, the CDR3 is TGCGCCAGCAGGGAACGTGAGGGTAGCAATCAGCCCCAGCATTTT. The V gene is TRBV4-1, the J gene TRBJ1-5; D uncertain. Germline V lookup: CDR1 MGHRA, CDR2 YSYEKL. V was clipped by 6 bases and J by 0 bases, with 12 bases between them. This CDR3 has 15 amino acids.

Only a few counts were recorded for this clonotype. This chain uses TRBV6-9 with TRBJ2-5, with D possibly called TRBD1 or TRBD2 (6 bases each). Germline V gives CDR1 MNHGY, CDR2 SVAAGI. This CDR3 contains 16 residues. Trimming removed 4 bases at V and 2 bases at J, with 17 bases between. The CDR3 loop is CASSSRGRGDQETQYF. DNA of the CDR3: TGTGCCAGCAGTTCTCGTGGTAGGGGGGATCAAGAGACCCAGTACTTC.

This CDR3 is CASTPTGFEARAFF. CDR3 DNA sequence: TGCGCCAGCACCCCGACAGGGTTCGAGGCAAGGGCTTTCTTT. The chain links TRBV5-1 to TRBJ1-1; 7 nucleotides line up with TRBD1. V gave up 6 bases and J gave up 11 bases; unmatched junction bases: 16. The CDR3 is made up of 14 amino acids. Germline V gene lookup returns CDR1 SGHRS and CDR2 YFSETQ.

The sample holds a few counts of this clonotype. The chain has TRBV5-1 and TRBJ2-5, with a weak D call TRBD2 (6 bases). From germline, CDR1 is SGHRS and CDR2 YFSETQ. CDR3 length equals 13 residues. Trimming shortened V by 6 bases and J by 7 bases, and 16 bases separated the two germline ends. The CDR3 loop is CASMQGLPGTQYF. CDR3 bases: TGCGCCAGCATGCAAGGACTACCGGGGACCCAGTACTTC.

This clonotype was detected a few times. The CDR3 nucleotides are TGCAGCGTTGTGGGGACTAGCGACGGGGAGCTGTTTTTT. It encodes CSVVGTSDGELFF. The J gene is TRBJ2-2, the V gene TRBV29-1; TRBD2 aligns across 10 bases. V gave up 4 bases and J gave up 7 bases; unmatched junction bases: 3. The CDR3 sequence is 13 residues long. Germline V gene data show CDR1 as SQVTM and CDR2 as ANQGSEA.

This clonotype appeared a few times. The chain carries TRBV29-1 and TRBJ2-2; the D is unclear. This CDR3 comprises 13 residues. Germline loops: CDR1 SQVTM, CDR2 ANQGSEA. V dropped 4 bases and J dropped 2 bases, with 8 bases sitting between them. CDR3 region: CSVGIRNTGELFF. CDR3 sequence (DNA): TGCAGCGTTGGTATTAGAAACACCGGGGAGCTGTTTTTT.

This clonotype has a count of ten or more. This chain links TRBV20-1 with TRBJ2-5, with unresolved D. Trimming shortened V by 3 bases and J by 4 bases, and 12 bases separated the two germline ends. Germline V gene lookup returns CDR1 DFQATT and CDR2 SNEGSKA (reference sequence). The CDR3 contains 13 residues. The CDR3 nucleotides read TGCAGTGCTAGTTCTCTAGGTCCAGAGACCCAGTACTTC. Its protein product is CSASSLGPETQYF.

This clonotype turned up a few times. The V call is TRBV4-3, the J call TRBJ1-6; D remains ambiguous. Trimming removed 2 bases from V and 8 bases from J, with 10 bases in between. The CDR3 is 14 amino acids. From germline, CDR1 is LGHNA and CDR2 YSLEER. The CDR3 region has the DNA TGCGCCAGCAGCCAAATAATGGTCCATTCACCCCTCCACTTT. This translates into CASSQIMVHSPLHF.

The J gene is TRBJ1-6, the V gene TRBV28; D not certain. Trimming pared 4 bases from V and 17 bases from J, leaving 15 bases between. The CDR3 has 12 residues. Germline CDR1 and CDR2: MDHEN and SYDVKM. The DNA of the CDR3 is TGTGCCAGCAGTTCTAGGTCCCGAGATTTCCACTTT. Translated, it gives CASSSRSRDFHF. Drawing the rest from reference TRBV28 and TRBJ1-6, the complete variable domain is DVKVTQSSRYLVKRTGEKVFLECVQDMDHENMFWYRQDPGLGLRLIYFSYDVKMKEKGDIPEGYSVSREKKERFSLILESASTNQTSMYLCASSSRSRDFHFGNGTRLTVT.

Many counts were recorded for this clonotype. The chain uses TRBV4-2 and TRBJ2-7; D not resolved. V lost 0 bases, J lost 2 bases, and 5 bases lay in between. CDR1 and CDR2 from the germline V gene are LGHNA and YNFKEQ. The CDR3 is made up of 13 amino acids. CDR3: CASSQDKTYEQYF. DNA of the CDR3: TGTGCCAGCAGCCAAGATAAGACCTACGAGCAGTACTTC.

The chain is built from TRBV6-2 or TRBV6-3 and TRBJ1-5; the D gene is possibly TRBD1 (5 bases). The CDR3 is 14 amino acids. In germline, CDR1 is MNHEY, CDR2 SVGEGT. Trimming removed 6 bases from V and 6 bases from J, with 15 bases in between. This CDR3 is CASSLTVTSQPQHF. The DNA of the CDR3 is TGTGCCAGCAGCTTGACAGTGACGAGTCAGCCCCAGCATTTT.